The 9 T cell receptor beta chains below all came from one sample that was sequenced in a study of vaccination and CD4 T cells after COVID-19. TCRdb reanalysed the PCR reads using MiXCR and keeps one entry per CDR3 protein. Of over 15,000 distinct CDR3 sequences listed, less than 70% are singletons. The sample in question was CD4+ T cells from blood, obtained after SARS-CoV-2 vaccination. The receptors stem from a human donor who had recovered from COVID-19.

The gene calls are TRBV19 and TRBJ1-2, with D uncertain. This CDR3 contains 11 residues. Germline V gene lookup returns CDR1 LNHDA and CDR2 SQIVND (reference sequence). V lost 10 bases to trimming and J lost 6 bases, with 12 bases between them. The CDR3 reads CATAGWDGYTF. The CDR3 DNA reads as TGTGCCACGGCGGGTTGGGATGGCTACACCTTC.

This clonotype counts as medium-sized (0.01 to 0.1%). CDR3 sequence: CASSPGLAGEQYF. The CDR3 DNA is TGCGCCAGCAGCCCGGGACTAGCGGGCGAGCAGTACTTC. The V and J genes are TRBV4-1 and TRBJ2-7, with 12 bases identical to TRBD2. With V trimmed by 4 bases and J by 6 bases, 1 base remained unmatched. The germline V gene encodes CDR1 MGHRA and CDR2 YSYEKL. This CDR3 spans 13 amino acids.

Written as DNA, the CDR3 is TGCGCCAGCAGCCACCCGTTGGATACGCAGTATTTT. Protein product: CASSHPLDTQYF. V is TRBV4-1 and J is TRBJ2-3, with D hard to call. V shed 3 bases and J shed 6 bases, with 7 bases lying between them. Germline V lookup: CDR1 MGHRA, CDR2 YSYEKL. The CDR3 totals 12 residues.

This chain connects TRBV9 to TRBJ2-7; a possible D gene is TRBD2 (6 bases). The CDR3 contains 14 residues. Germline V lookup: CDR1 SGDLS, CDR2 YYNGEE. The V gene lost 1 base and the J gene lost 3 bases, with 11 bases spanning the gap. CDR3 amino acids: CASSVSQGLYEQYF. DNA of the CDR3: TGTGCCAGCAGCGTATCCCAGGGACTCTACGAGCAGTACTTC.

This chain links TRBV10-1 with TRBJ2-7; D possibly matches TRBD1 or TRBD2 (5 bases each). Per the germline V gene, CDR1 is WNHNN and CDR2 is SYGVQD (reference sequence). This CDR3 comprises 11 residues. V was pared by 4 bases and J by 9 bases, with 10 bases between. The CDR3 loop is CASSVGGVQYF. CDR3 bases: TGCGCCAGCAGTGTTGGGGGAGTGCAGTACTTC.

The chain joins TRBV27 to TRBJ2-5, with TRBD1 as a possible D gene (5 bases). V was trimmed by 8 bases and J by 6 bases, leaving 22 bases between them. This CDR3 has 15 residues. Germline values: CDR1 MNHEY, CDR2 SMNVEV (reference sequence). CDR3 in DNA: TGTGCCAGCTACTCGGCGGCGGCAACAGGCCAGACCCAGTACTTC. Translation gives CASYSAAATGQTQYF.

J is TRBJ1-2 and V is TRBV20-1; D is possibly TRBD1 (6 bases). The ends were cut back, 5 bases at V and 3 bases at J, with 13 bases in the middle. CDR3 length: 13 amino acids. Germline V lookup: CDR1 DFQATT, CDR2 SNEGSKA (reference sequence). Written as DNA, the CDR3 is TGCAGTGCTGCCAGGGGATCAGACTATGGCTACACCTTC. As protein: CSAARGSDYGYTF.

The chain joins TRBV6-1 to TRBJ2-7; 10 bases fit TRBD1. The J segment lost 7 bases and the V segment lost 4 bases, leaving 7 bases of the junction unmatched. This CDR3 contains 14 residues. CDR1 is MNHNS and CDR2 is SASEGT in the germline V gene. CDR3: CASSGTGGRIEQYF. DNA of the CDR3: TGTGCCAGCAGTGGGACAGGGGGACGGATAGAGCAGTACTTC.

The CDR3 reads CSARVPGLGTGELFF. The CDR3 nucleotides read TGCAGTGCTAGAGTACCGGGACTTGGAACCGGGGAGCTGTTTTTT. The chain combines TRBV20-1 with TRBJ2-2, with D possibly matching TRBD2 (6 bases). Trimming cost V 1 base and J 5 bases, with 14 bases left between them. The germline gives CDR1 DFQATT, CDR2 SNEGSKA (reference sequence). CDR3 length equals 15 residues.